A selection of T cell receptor beta chains follows, all from one sample in a study of T-cell memory formation after mild COVID-19. A single record per CDR3 protein comes from TCRdb applying MiXCR to the 5' RACE reads. The sample has some 270,000 distinct CDR3 sequences, roughly 15% seen once. Sequenced input: PBMCs or a T cell subset sorted from them (not recorded which). The receptors here all came from an adult woman who had mild COVID-19 (a few samples of this study predate the infection). Cell type and time point are not known. CDR3s include the opening cysteine and the closing phenylalanine or tryptophan. A D gene is named only where the DNA matches it firmly.

TRBV5-1	.	CASSLDSSGANVLTF
TRBV10-3	TRBD1	CAISGAGTAYEQYF
TRBV5-4	.	CASRAMKGSYNSPLHF
TRBV7-6	.	CASRPSATGELFF
TRBV4-3	TRBD1	CASSPTRRQGGGETQYF
TRBV29-1	.	CSVEDLPGAYYGYTF
TRBV6-2/TRBV6-3	TRBD2	CASRSGRSGHPYEQYF
TRBV12-3/TRBV12-4	.	CASSYRETQPQHF
TRBV18	.	CASSPRQTNEKLFF
TRBV28	TRBD1	CASRTGLLGYTF
TRBV10-3	.	CAISDPAGQQTSYEQYF
TRBV19	.	CASSVRAGTYEQYF
TRBV19	TRBD1	CASSMWGQGNTIYF
TRBV5-5	.	CASSFEGETYNEQFF
TRBV7-2	TRBD2	CASRITGGAYEQYF
TRBV7-2	.	CASSPSIRYEQYF
TRBV4-1	.	CASSQGSPVVPNTEAFF
TRBV4-2	.	CASSQPDKSYGYTF
TRBV24-1	TRBD2	CATKASGRGNEQFF
TRBV6-6	TRBD1	CASSYGQGRSYEQYF
TRBV29-1	.	CSVVPGKSTDTQYF
TRBV5-1	.	CASRPQTGELFF
TRBV4-1	TRBD1	CASSRTGQGSVNNEQFF
TRBV9	.	CASNDDSPQEQFF
TRBV5-1	.	CASSREGGTEAFF
TRBV5-1	TRBD1	CASSSQGAPRETQYF
TRBV20-1	TRBD2	CSARAPAGGYEQYF
TRBV12-3/TRBV12-4	TRBD1	CASRMTGKNEKLFF
TRBV24-1	TRBD1	CATSDLRGRWETQYF
TRBV10-3	.	CAISPYRVGDTQYF
TRBV4-2	TRBD1	CASSQDLTNRGRADTQYF
TRBV6-2/TRBV6-3	TRBD2	CASRLAGAGELFF
TRBV29-1	TRBD2	CSVEGVSGVGDFNEQFF
TRBV20-1	TRBD2	CSPSAGGASETQYF
TRBV20-1	TRBD2	CSALPSGTGETQYF
TRBV7-2	.	CASSPLGYRTDTQYF
TRBV25-1	TRBD1	CASSRGQGGDTQYF
TRBV7-3	TRBD2	CASSQSSGRVPYEQYF
TRBV7-2	.	CASSIVGRGSYNEQFF
TRBV11-3	.	CASSSHLTASYNEQFF
TRBV10-3	TRBD2	CAITTSGESTDTQYF
TRBV6-5	.	CASSYREGKLFF
TRBV20-1	TRBD1	CSALTGGSYEQYF
TRBV20-1	.	CSALYRNTEAFF
TRBV7-2	TRBD1	CASSDNRGKVGYTF
TRBV20-1	TRBD1	CSAGEGAGYNSPLHF
TRBV18	TRBD1	CASSPEQGARYGYTF
TRBV7-9	TRBD1	CASSRSGTGGSYEQYF
TRBV4-2	.	CASSQTDRTNEQFF
TRBV29-1	.	CSVRQGGTDTQYF
TRBV2	.	CANRPIHAVGYGYTF
TRBV6-5	.	CASRFSMNTEAFF
TRBV3-1	.	CASSQMGGRGETQYF
TRBV6-4	.	CASGRPYEQYF